The next 11 T cell receptor beta chains were all read from a single sample in a study of blood T cell repertoires in COVID-19. This table comes from immunoSEQ multiplex PCR, and its TCRdb copy is limited to in-frame clones, with some not included. This sample has roughly 34,000 clones, with approximately 91% found just once. Sequences were obtained from peripheral blood. The receptors shown here come from a human donor with active COVID-19. The donor label of this sample is uncertain.

This chain connects TRBV7-9 to TRBJ1-1; D perhaps matches TRBD1 (5 bases). CDR3 length: 15 residues. Trimming left V 5 bases short and J 9 bases short, with 22 bases between. Germline CDR1 reads SEHNR; CDR2 reads FQNEAQ (reference sequence). The CDR3: CASSRLGQALHKAFF. CDR3 nucleotide sequence: TGTGCCAGCAGCCGCCTGGGGCAGGCTCTACACAAAGCTTTCTTT. The full variable domain, with the rest looked up from reference TRBV7-9 and TRBJ1-1, is DTGVSQNPRHKITKRGQNVTFRCDPISEHNRLYWYRQTLGQGPEFLTYFQNEAQLEKSRLLSDRFSAERPKGSFSTLEIQRTEQGDSAMYLCASSRLGQALHKAFFGQGTRLTVV.

The rearrangement links TRBV19 to TRBJ2-1; 8 nucleotides line up with TRBD1. The CDR3 consists of 14 residues. Germline CDR1 reads LNHDA; CDR2 reads SQIVND (reference sequence). The ends lost 7 bases at V and 7 bases at J; junction bases unmatched: 9. The CDR3 DNA is TGTGCCAGTAATCGACAGGGGATAGGGAATGAGCAGTTCTTC. It yields the protein CASNRQGIGNEQFF.

The V call is TRBV6-5, the J call TRBJ2-1, with 9 bases aligning to TRBD2. Germline V gene data show CDR1 as MNHEY and CDR2 as SVGAGI. Trimming cost V 7 bases and J 4 bases; bases outside gene matches: 8. The CDR3 runs to 15 residues. CDR3 bases: TGTGCCAGCACCGCCCCCCTAGCGGGGTACAATGAGCAGTTCTTC. The encoded protein is CASTAPLAGYNEQFF.

V and J are TRBV4-1 and TRBJ2-7, with D perhaps TRBD1 (6 bases). The V and J ends lost 4 bases and 6 bases respectively, with 16 bases between them. Germline assignment: CDR1 MGHRA and CDR2 YSYEKL. The CDR3 length is 14 residues. The CDR3 DNA follows: TGCGCCAGCAGCCTCATCCGACAGGAAAGCGAGCAGTACTTC. As protein: CASSLIRQESEQYF.

This chain uses TRBV15 with TRBJ2-1; maybe TRBD2 (6 bases). Looked up from germline, CDR1 is LNHNV and CDR2 is YYDKDF (reference sequence). Deletions cut 0 bases from V and 0 bases from J, with 6 bases between. This CDR3 has 15 amino acids. The DNA for the CDR3 is TGTGCCACCAGCAGAGAGGGGGGCTCCTACAATGAGCAGTTCTTC. Residues: CATSREGGSYNEQFF.

Here the CDR3 reads CASMGDQGVYEQYF. The CDR3, as DNA: TGTGCCAGCATGGGGGACCAGGGGGTCTACGAGCAGTACTTC. The rearrangement joins TRBV28 to TRBJ2-7, with TRBD1 identical over 7 bases. The germline V gene has CDR1 MDHEN and CDR2 SYDVKM. The CDR3 spans 14 residues. Trimming cost V 7 bases and J 3 bases; bases outside gene matches: 9. The whole variable domain, remainder taken from reference TRBV28 and TRBJ2-7, is DVKVTQSSRYLVKRTGEKVFLECVQDMDHENMFWYRQDPGLGLRLIYFSYDVKMKEKGDIPEGYSVSREKKERFSLILESASTNQTSMYLCASMGDQGVYEQYFGPGTRLTVT.

The chain employs TRBV6-6 and TRBJ1-3; D remains ambiguous. Looked up from germline, CDR1 is MNHNY and CDR2 is SVGAGI (reference sequence). The CDR3 has 12 amino acids. Trimming took 8 bases from V and 0 from J, leaving 5 bases between them. The CDR3 loop is CASLRSGNTIYF. The CDR3 nucleotides are TGTGCCAGCCTACGCTCTGGAAACACCATATATTTT.

This clone appeared a few times. The chain joins TRBV5-1 to TRBJ1-4, with 7 bases lining up with TRBD1. Germline CDR1 is SGHRS and CDR2 is YFSETQ. The CDR3 is 15 amino acids. Trimming at V came to 5 bases and at J to 7 bases, leaving 11 bases not matched to a gene. Here the CDR3 reads CASRPSGGGGEKLFF. CDR3 nucleotides: TGCGCCAGCAGACCCTCAGGGGGTGGTGGTGAAAAACTGTTTTTT.

The gene calls are TRBV11-2 and TRBJ2-2; D is undetermined. The V end lost 0 bases, the J end lost 0 bases, and 17 bases lay between the germline ends. Germline-derived CDR1 and CDR2 are SGHAT and FQNNGV. The CDR3 spans 19 residues. The CDR3, as DNA: TGTGCCAGCAGCTTAGATCTTAGTGGGCAAACTGCGAACACCGGGGAGCTGTTTTTT. Translation: CASSLDLSGQTANTGELFF. The whole variable domain, filled in from reference TRBV11-2 and TRBJ2-2, reads EAGVAQSPRYKIIEKRQSVAFWCNPISGHATLYWYQQILGQGPKLLIQFQNNGVVDDSQLPKDRFSAERLKGVDSTLKIQPAKLEDSAVYLCASSLDLSGQTANTGELFFGEGSRLTVL.

This sequence joins TRBV30 and TRBJ1-3; 7 nucleotides line up with TRBD1. The germline V gene has CDR1 GTSNPN and CDR2 SVGIG (reference sequence). V was pared by 8 bases and J by 4 bases, with 11 bases of the junction left unmatched. This CDR3 region has 14 residues. The CDR3 is CAASARGWGNTIYF. The CDR3 DNA follows: TGTGCCGCGTCCGCCAGGGGGTGGGGAAACACCATATATTTT.

This sequence joins TRBV2 and TRBJ2-2; D gene unclear. The germline V gene has CDR1 SNHLY and CDR2 FYNNEI. The CDR3 runs to 12 residues. With 3 bases removed from V and 3 bases from J, the gap between germline ends came to 2 bases. In DNA form, the CDR3 reads TGTGCCAGCAGTGACGACACCGGGGAGCTGTTTTTT. The encoded protein is CASSDDTGELFF. Full variable domain (rest looked up from reference TRBV2 and TRBJ2-2): EPEVTQTPSHQVTQMGQEVILRCVPISNHLYFYWYRQILGQKVEFLVSFYNNEISEKSEIFDDQFSVERPDGSNFTLKIRSTKLEDSAMYFCASSDDTGELFFGEGSRLTVL.